This T cell receptor (beta chain) is from a study of shared clonotypes between healthy human individuals. Sequenced by immunoSEQ multiplex PCR; TCRdb stores in-frame clones only, minus some. The sample includes 2 million to 3 million clones, roughly 92% seen only once; the top ten take more than 0.12%. Notes on this clone: No antigen is known for it.

Findings of the study overall: Estimated clonotype richness was generally higher in naive than memory subsets.

Germline V gene sequence: CDR1 SGHRS, CDR2 YFSETQ. The CDR3 covers 15 residues. With 6 bases clipped from V and 2 bases from J, the junction kept 8 bases outside the gene matches. The receptor comes from a man younger than 30 in good health. The chain is built from TRBV5-1 and TRBJ2-3, with 8 bases aligning to TRBD1. The source material was naive CD4+ T cells sorted from blood. Subset meaning: CD45RA+ positively selected. CDR3 region: CASTAGGDITDTQYF. The CDR3 bases are TGCGCCAGCACTGCAGGGGGCGACATCACAGATACGCAGTATTTT.